The present T cell receptor beta chain was sequenced within a study of blood T cell repertoires in COVID-19. Study background: Samples of COVID-19 (acute and convalescent) were obtained from the United States, Italy and Spain. T cells, B-cell-depleted T cells, or PBMCs provided the cDNA or gDNA that served as material.

Trimming left V 3 bases short and J 6 bases short, with 8 bases between. CDR1 is LNHDA, CDR2 SQIVND, per germline (reference sequence). The CDR3 length is 12 residues. In the original analysis: The authors estimated nucleated cell counts from reference gene primer amplification. Profiled with immunoSEQ multiplex PCR; TCRdb holds only in-frame clones, not every one. V and J calls and clone size come straight from that table; D and trimming were deduced from the DNA. The sample holds 150,000 to 200,000 clones; 80% to 90% are singletons and the top ten take over 2.5%. The rearrangement joins TRBV19 to TRBJ1-1; D unresolved. Input material: peripheral blood. The receptor comes from a man aged 55 to 70 with acute or convalescent COVID-19. The CDR3 sequence: CASSIEGAEAFF. CDR3 nucleotides: TGTGCCAGTAGTATTGAGGGTGCTGAAGCTTTCTTT. Together with reference TRBV19 and TRBJ1-1, the CDR3 gives the full variable domain: DGGITQSPKYLFRKEGQNVTLSCEQNLNHDAMYWYRQDPGQGLRLIYYSQIVNDFQKGDIAEGYSVSREKKESFPLTVTSAQKNPTAFYLCASSIEGAEAFFGQGTRLTVV.